This TCR beta chain was captured by sequencing in a study of blood T cell repertoires in COVID-19. Turning to the study itself: Spain, Italy and the United States supplied samples that represented acute and convalescent COVID-19. T cells, B-cell-depleted T cells, or PBMCs supplied cDNA or gDNA.

Per the study methods: The assay estimated nucleated cells by amplifying reference gene primers. Produced via immunoSEQ multiplex PCR; TCRdb's table is partial and in-frame only. The DNA gave D and trimming, while V, J and clone size come from that table. The sample lists 100,000 to 150,000 clones; 84% were seen once. V lost 6 bases to trimming and J lost 4 bases, with 11 bases between them. This CDR3 has 13 amino acids. The TCR sequence derives from a woman aged 25 to 39 who had recovered from COVID-19. This sequence joins TRBV12-3 or TRBV12-4 and TRBJ2-3, with D hard to call. The material sequenced was peripheral blood. In nucleotides, the CDR3 is TGTGCCAGCAGACCCGTTAGCCCAGATACGCAGTATTTT. Encoded protein: CASRPVSPDTQYF.